This T cell receptor (beta chain) was observed in a study of HIV-infected patients and healthy controls. TCRdb re-derived calls from the 5' RACE reads in MiXCR, one entry per CDR3 protein. The sample includes some 20,000 distinct CDR3 sequences, around 19% of them seen just once. This clonotype was observed at least ten times. The CDR3 contains 12 residues. CDR1 is SNHLY, CDR2 FYNNEI, per germline. J lost 4 bases, V lost 10 bases, and 5 bases had no gene match. This chain joins TRBV2 and TRBJ1-2; 8 bases are shared with TRBD1. The clonotype comes from a human donor in good health. The sequencing sample was made of CD8+ T cells from blood. The CDR3 protein is CAIQGGGYGYTF. CDR3 coding DNA: TGTGCCATACAGGGGGGCGGCTATGGCTACACCTTC.